A selection of T cell receptor beta chains follows, all from one sample in a study of T cell changes during pregnancy in multiple sclerosis. Some clones are missing from TCRdb's copy, which holds only in-frame ones; the method was immunoSEQ multiplex PCR. The table shows 50,000 or so clones, with around 94% occurring only once. The material sequenced was CD4+ T cells from peripheral blood mononuclear cells, taken in the third trimester of pregnancy. The receptor set was obtained from a female donor with multiple sclerosis, enrolled in a pregnancy study. The CDR3 runs from the conserved cysteine through the conserved F or W. The D gene is left open where the match is weak. Part of the rows lack a size; the others show once, few, many or a class for expanded clones.

J,V,size,D,CDR3,DNA
TRBJ2-2,TRBV7-6,-,-,CASSYITNTGELFF,TGTGCCAGCAGCTATATTACGAACACCGGGGAGCTGTTTTTT
TRBJ1-2,TRBV6-5,-,-,CASRPDSPSNYGYTF,TGTGCCAGCAGACCCGACAGCCCGTCTAACTATGGCTACACCTTC
TRBJ2-5,TRBV27,-,TRBD2,CASSLFGSGRLPETQYF,TGTGCCAGCAGTTTATTTGGTAGCGGGAGGCTACCTGAGACCCAGTACTTC
TRBJ2-1,TRBV7-3,-,TRBD2,CASSLNGPLVGASGSNEQFF,TGTGCCAGCAGCTTAAACGGCCCGCTGGTTGGGGCTAGCGGGAGCAATGAGCAGTTCTTC
TRBJ1-2,TRBV7-9,once,-,CASSNLRGGRARDYGYTF,TGTGCCAGCAGCAACTTACGGGGGGGCAGAGCTCGCGACTATGGCTACACCTTC
TRBJ2-7,TRBV6-5,once,TRBD2,CASRPSGGAYEQYF,TGTGCCAGCAGGCCTAGCGGGGGGGCCTACGAGCAGTACTTC
TRBJ2-4,TRBV11-3,-,-,CASSTGGGLGNIQYF,TGTGCCAGCAGCACAGGGGGGGGCCTCGGGAACATTCAGTACTTC
TRBJ1-1,TRBV6-6,-,TRBD1,CASSYGTENTEAFF,TGTGCCAGCAGTTACGGGACAGAAAACACTGAAGCTTTCTTT
TRBJ1-1,TRBV18,-,-,CASSPNDGRLGEGFF,TGTGCCAGCTCACCGAACGACGGACGACTCGGGGAAGGTTTCTTT
TRBJ2-3,TRBV5-1,-,TRBD2,CASSSPSGRASTDTQYF,TGCGCCAGCAGCTCTCCTAGCGGGAGGGCCTCGACAGATACGCAGTATTTT
TRBJ2-1,TRBV11-3,-,-,CASSLGRATNEQFF,TGTGCCAGCAGCTTAGGTCGAGCTACCAATGAGCAGTTCTTC
TRBJ1-2,TRBV19,-,-,CASSMNGYGYTF,TGTGCCAGTAGTATGAACGGCTATGGCTACACCTTC
TRBJ2-7,TRBV28,-,TRBD1,CASTRTGFEQYF,TGTGCCAGCACACGGACAGGGTTCGAGCAGTACTTC
TRBJ1-6,TRBV2,-,-,CASNGGGSPLHF,TGTGCCAGCAATGGGGGAGGGTCACCCCTCCACTTT
TRBJ1-2,TRBV27,-,-,CASSADINYGYTF,TGTGCCAGCAGTGCGGACATCAACTATGGCTACACCTTC
TRBJ2-5,TRBV9,-,TRBD2,CASSSRLAGGTQTQYF,TGTGCCAGCAGCTCCCGACTAGCGGGGGGGACGCAGACCCAGTACTTC
TRBJ1-3,TRBV6-6,-,TRBD1,CASRVQGAVGNTIYF,TGTGCCAGCAGAGTACAGGGGGCGGTCGGAAACACCATATATTTT
TRBJ1-2,TRBV25-1,-,TRBD1,CASSGTGFYGYTF,TGTGCCAGCAGTGGGACAGGCTTCTATGGCTACACCTTC
TRBJ2-1,TRBV29-1,-,TRBD1,CSAGTGNGEQFF,TGCAGCGCCGGGACAGGGAACGGTGAGCAGTTCTTC
TRBJ2-3,TRBV11-2,-,TRBD2,CASSLATKAGGPTDTQYF,TGTGCCAGCAGCTTAGCCACTAAAGCGGGGGGACCCACAGATACGCAGTATTTT
TRBJ2-3,TRBV5-1,-,TRBD1,CASSTGTGPTDTQYF,TGCGCCAGCAGCACCGGGACAGGGCCCACAGATACGCAGTATTTT
TRBJ1-5,TRBV4-3,-,TRBD1,CASSQDIGGPTSFQPQHF,TGCGCCAGCAGCCAAGATATAGGGGGCCCCACATCTTTTCAGCCCCAGCATTTT
TRBJ2-7,TRBV28,once,TRBD1,CASRETGGKSYEQYF,TGTGCCAGCAGGGAAACAGGGGGGAAATCCTACGAGCAGTACTTC
TRBJ2-1,TRBV28,-,TRBD2,CASSFGLAGNNEQFF,TGTGCCAGCAGTTTCGGGCTAGCGGGAAACAATGAGCAGTTCTTC
TRBJ1-2,TRBV6-5,-,-,CASLGGGGYTF,TGTGCCAGCCTAGGGGGGGGCGGCTACACCTTC
TRBJ1-6,TRBV6-5,-,TRBD1,CASSINRGGNSPLHF,TGTGCCAGCAGTATTAACAGGGGTGGTAATTCACCCCTCCACTTT
TRBJ2-3,TRBV7-2,-,-,CASSSWSLSTDTQYF,TGTGCCAGCAGCTCGTGGAGCTTGAGCACAGATACGCAGTATTTT
TRBJ1-6,TRBV30,-,TRBD1,CAWSVRGQGAPLHF,TGTGCCTGGAGTGTACGGGGGCAGGGGGCACCCCTCCACTTT
TRBJ1-6,TRBV2,-,TRBD1,CASRVGQGPYNSPLHF,TGTGCCAGCAGGGTGGGACAGGGGCCCTATAATTCACCCCTCCACTTT
TRBJ2-2,TRBV30,-,TRBD2,CAWTRTSVVTGELFF,TGTGCCTGGACCCGGACTAGCGTGGTCACCGGGGAGCTGTTTTTT
TRBJ2-1,TRBV7-9,-,-,CASSLASLAHNEQFF,TGTGCCAGCAGCTTAGCGTCACTAGCTCACAATGAGCAGTTCTTC
TRBJ2-5,TRBV5-1,-,-,CASSFGSRVPETQYF,TGCGCCAGCAGCTTTGGCTCGCGGGTTCCAGAGACCCAGTACTTC
TRBJ1-2,TRBV5-4,-,TRBD1,CASSVGQGFGGYTF,TGTGCCAGCAGCGTCGGACAGGGTTTTGGGGGCTACACCTTC
TRBJ2-7,TRBV7-2,-,TRBD1,CASSLGQGSSYEQYF,TGTGCCAGCAGCTTGGGACAGGGGAGCTCCTACGAGCAGTACTTC
TRBJ1-2,TRBV9,-,TRBD1,CASSEGQATYYGYTF,TGTGCCAGCAGCGAGGGACAGGCGACTTACTATGGCTACACCTTC
TRBJ1-2,TRBV4-3,once,-,CASSPRGGRVSGYTF,TGCGCCAGCAGCCCCCGCGGGGGGAGGGTATCTGGCTACACCTTC
TRBJ2-5,TRBV10-3,-,TRBD2,CAISESHSGSETQYF,TGTGCCATCAGTGAGTCGCATAGCGGGAGTGAGACCCAGTACTTC
TRBJ2-7,TRBV27,-,-,CASSLSWLSYEQYF,TGTGCCAGCAGTTTATCGTGGCTCTCCTACGAGCAGTACTTC
TRBJ1-5,TRBV7-2,-,TRBD1,CASSSTGVGAQHF,TGTGCCAGCAGCTCGACAGGGGTTGGGGCCCAGCATTTT
TRBJ2-7,TRBV28,-,-,CASSLSFYEQYF,TGTGCCAGCAGTTTATCCTTCTACGAGCAGTACTTC